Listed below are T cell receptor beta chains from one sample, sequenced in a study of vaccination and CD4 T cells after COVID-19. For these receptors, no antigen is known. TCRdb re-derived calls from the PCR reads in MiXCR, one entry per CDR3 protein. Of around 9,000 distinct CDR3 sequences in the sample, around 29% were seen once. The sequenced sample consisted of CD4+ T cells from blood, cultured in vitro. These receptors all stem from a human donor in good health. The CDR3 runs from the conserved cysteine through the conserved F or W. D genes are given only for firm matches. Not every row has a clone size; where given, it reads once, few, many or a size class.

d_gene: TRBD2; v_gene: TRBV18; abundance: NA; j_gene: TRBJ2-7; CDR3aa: CASSPGTSGYEQYF; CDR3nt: TGTGCCAGCTCACCGGGGACTAGCGGCTACGAGCAGTACTTC
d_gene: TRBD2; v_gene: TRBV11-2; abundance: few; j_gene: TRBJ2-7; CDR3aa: CASSLIGLGDEQYF; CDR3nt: TGTGCCAGCAGCTTAATAGGACTAGGGGACGAGCAGTACTTC
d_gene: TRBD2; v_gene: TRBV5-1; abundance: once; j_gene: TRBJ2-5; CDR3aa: CASSLALAGGAGETQYF; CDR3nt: TGCGCCAGCAGCTTGGCTCTAGCGGGTGGCGCTGGGGAGACCCAGTACTTC
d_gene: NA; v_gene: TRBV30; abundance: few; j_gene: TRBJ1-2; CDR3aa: CAWTVLSGYTF; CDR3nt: TGTGCCTGGACCGTTCTAAGTGGCTACACCTTC
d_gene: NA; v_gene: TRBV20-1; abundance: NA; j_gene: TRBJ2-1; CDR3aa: CSAYPTGGEQFF; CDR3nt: TGCAGTGCTTACCCTACAGGAGGTGAGCAGTTCTTC
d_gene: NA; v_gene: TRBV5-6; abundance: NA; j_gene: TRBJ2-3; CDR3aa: CASSPTITDTQYF; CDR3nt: TGTGCCAGCAGCCCGACTATCACAGATACGCAGTATTTT
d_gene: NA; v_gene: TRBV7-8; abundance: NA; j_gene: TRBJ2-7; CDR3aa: CASSLGLSYEQYF; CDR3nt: TGTGCCAGCAGCCTTGGTCTCTCCTACGAGCAGTACTTC
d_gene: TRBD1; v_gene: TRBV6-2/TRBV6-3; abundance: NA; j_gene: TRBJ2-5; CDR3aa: CASSPRDRGDQETQYF; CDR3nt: TGTGCCAGCAGCCCAAGGGACAGGGGAGACCAAGAGACCCAGTACTTC
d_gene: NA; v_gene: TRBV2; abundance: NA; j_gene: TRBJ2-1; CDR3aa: CASTEGGYNEQFF; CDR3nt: TGTGCCAGCACCGAGGGGGGCTACAATGAGCAGTTCTTC
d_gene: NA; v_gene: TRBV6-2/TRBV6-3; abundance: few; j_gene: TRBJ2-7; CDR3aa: CATMRDLNYEQYF; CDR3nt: TGTGCCACCATGAGGGACCTAAACTACGAGCAGTACTTC
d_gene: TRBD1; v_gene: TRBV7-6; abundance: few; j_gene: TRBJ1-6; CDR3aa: CASSPRQGNSPLHF; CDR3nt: TGTGCCAGCAGCCCCAGACAGGGGAATTCACCCCTCCACTTT
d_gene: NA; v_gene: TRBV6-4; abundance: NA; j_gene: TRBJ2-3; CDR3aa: CASSSGGSSTDTQYF; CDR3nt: TGTGCCAGCAGTTCCGGCGGTTCTAGCACAGATACGCAGTATTTT
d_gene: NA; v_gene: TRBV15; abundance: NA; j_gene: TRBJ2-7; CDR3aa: CATSRSPSQGSREQYF; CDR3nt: TGTGCCACCAGCAGATCCCCATCTCAGGGGTCGAGGGAGCAGTACTTC
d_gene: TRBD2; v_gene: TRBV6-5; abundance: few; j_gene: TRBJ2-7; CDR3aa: CASSYPRGRDYEQYF; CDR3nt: TGTGCCAGCAGTTACCCTCGCGGGAGGGATTACGAGCAGTACTTC
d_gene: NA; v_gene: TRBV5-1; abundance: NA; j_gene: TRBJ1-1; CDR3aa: CASSLAPGSPNTEAFF; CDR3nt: TGCGCCAGCAGCTTGGCCCCGGGCTCCCCAAACACTGAAGCTTTCTTT
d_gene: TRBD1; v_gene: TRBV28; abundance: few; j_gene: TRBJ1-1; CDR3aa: CASSEGTVFFPDTEAFF; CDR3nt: TGTGCCAGCAGCGAGGGGACAGTATTTTTCCCGGACACTGAAGCTTTCTTT
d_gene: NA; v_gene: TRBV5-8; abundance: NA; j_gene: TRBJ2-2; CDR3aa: CASVGNGELFF; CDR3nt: TGTGCCAGCGTCGGAAACGGGGAGCTGTTTTTT
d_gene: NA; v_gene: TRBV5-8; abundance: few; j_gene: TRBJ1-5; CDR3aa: CASSLGPSQHF; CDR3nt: TGTGCCAGCAGCTTGGGGCCCTCCCAGCATTTT
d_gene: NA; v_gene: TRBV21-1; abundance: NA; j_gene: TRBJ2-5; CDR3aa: CARVERLAGVQETQYF; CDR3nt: TGTGCCAGAGTAGAACGACTAGCGGGGGTACAAGAGACCCAGTACTTC
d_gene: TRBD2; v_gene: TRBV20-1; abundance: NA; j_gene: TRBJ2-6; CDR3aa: CSARSGTSGTSGANVLTF; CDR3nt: TGCAGTGCTAGATCCGGGACTAGCGGGACCTCTGGGGCCAACGTCCTGACTTTC
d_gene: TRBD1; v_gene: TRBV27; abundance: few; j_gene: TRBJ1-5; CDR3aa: CASSLRGATGPNQPQHF; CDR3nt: TGTGCCAGCAGTCTGCGGGGGGCGACAGGGCCTAATCAGCCCCAGCATTTT
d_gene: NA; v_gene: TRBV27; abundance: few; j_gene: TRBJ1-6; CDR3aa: CASSPTWGKSSPLHF; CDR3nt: TGTGCCAGCAGTCCCACATGGGGGAAGTCTTCACCCCTCCACTTT
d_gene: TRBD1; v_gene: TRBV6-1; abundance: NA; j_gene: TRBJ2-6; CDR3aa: CASSYTMDRGSPANVLTF; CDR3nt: TGTGCCAGCAGCTATACAATGGACAGGGGCTCCCCAGCCAACGTCCTGACTTTC
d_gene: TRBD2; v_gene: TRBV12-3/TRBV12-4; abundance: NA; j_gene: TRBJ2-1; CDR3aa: CASSSQGGNEQFF; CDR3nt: TGTGCCAGCAGTTCCCAGGGAGGGAATGAGCAGTTCTTC
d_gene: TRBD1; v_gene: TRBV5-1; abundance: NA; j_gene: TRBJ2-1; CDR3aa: CASSGAGTGSYNEQFF; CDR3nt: TGCGCCAGCAGCGGGGCCGGGACAGGGTCCTACAATGAGCAGTTCTTC
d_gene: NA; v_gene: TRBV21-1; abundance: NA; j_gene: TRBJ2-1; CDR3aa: CASTPPQRAYNEQFF; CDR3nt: TGTGCCAGCACCCCCCCCCAGCGGGCTTACAATGAGCAGTTCTTC
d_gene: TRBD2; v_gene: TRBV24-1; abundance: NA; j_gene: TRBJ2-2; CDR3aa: CATSDPTSGSTGELFF; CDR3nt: TGTGCCACCAGTGATCCGACTAGCGGGAGTACCGGGGAGCTGTTTTTT
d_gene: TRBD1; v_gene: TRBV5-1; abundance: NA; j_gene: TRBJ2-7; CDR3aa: CASSLGPDRGPEQYF; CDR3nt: TGCGCCAGCAGCTTAGGCCCGGACAGGGGTCCCGAGCAGTACTTC
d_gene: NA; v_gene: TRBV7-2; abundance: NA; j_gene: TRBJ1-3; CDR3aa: CASSLSASSGNTIYF; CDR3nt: TGTGCCAGCAGCTTATCGGCCTCCTCTGGAAACACCATATATTTT
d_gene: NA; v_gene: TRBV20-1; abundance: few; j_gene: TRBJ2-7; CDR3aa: CSATRLAETREQYF; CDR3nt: TGCAGTGCTACCAGACTGGCGGAGACGAGGGAGCAGTACTTC
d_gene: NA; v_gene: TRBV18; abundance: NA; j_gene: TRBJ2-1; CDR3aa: CASSPGGGSDEQFF; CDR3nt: TGTGCCAGCTCTCCCGGTGGGGGGAGTGATGAGCAGTTCTTC
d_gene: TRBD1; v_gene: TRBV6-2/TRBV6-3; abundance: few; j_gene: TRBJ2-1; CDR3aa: CASSPGQGIRNEQFF; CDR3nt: TGTGCCAGCAGTCCGGGACAGGGGATCAGGAATGAGCAGTTCTTC
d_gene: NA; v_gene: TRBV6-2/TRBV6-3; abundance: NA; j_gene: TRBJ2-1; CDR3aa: CASSSRRTYNEQFF; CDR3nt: TGTGCCAGCAGTTCACGACGGACATACAATGAGCAGTTCTTC
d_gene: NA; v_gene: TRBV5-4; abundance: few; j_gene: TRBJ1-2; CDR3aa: CASSLEADYGYTF; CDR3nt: TGTGCCAGCAGCTTGGAGGCAGACTATGGCTACACCTTC
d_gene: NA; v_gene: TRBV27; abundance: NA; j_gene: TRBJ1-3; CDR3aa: CASSFWLSGNTIYF; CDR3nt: TGTGCCAGCAGTTTTTGGCTCTCTGGAAACACCATATATTTT
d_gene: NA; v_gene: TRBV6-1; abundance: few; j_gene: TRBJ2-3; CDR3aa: CASSEGKERFTDTQYF; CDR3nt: TGTGCCAGCAGTGAAGGGAAAGAGCGGTTCACAGATACGCAGTATTTT
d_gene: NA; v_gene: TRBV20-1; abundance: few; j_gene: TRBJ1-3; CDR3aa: CSARGLSGNTIYF; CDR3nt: TGCAGTGCTAGAGGGCTATCTGGAAACACCATATATTTT
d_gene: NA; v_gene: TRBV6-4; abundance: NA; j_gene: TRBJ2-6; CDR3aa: CASSDSRGSPGANVLTF; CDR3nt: TGTGCCAGCAGTGACTCGAGGGGGTCCCCTGGGGCCAACGTCCTGACTTTC